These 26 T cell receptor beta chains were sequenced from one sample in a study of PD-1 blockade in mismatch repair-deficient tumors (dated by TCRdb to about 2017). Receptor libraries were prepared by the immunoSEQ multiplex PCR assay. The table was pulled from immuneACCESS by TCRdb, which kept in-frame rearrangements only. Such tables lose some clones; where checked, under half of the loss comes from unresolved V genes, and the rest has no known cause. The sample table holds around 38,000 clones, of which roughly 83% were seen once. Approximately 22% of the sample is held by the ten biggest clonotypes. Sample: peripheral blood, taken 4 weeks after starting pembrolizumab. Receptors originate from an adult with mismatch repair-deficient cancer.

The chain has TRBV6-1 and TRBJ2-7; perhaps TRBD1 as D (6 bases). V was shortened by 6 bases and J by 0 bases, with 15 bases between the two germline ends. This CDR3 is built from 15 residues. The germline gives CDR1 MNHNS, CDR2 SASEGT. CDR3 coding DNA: TGTGCCAGCAGGGGGGACACTAGGAGCTCCTACGAGCAGTACTTC. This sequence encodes CASRGDTRSSYEQYF.

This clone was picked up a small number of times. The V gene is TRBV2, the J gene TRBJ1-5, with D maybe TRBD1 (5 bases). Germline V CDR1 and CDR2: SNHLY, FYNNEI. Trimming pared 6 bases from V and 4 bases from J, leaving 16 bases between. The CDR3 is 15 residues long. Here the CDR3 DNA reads TGTGCCAGCAGCCGGGACGCCACGATTAATCAGCCCCAGCATTTT. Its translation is CASSRDATINQPQHF.

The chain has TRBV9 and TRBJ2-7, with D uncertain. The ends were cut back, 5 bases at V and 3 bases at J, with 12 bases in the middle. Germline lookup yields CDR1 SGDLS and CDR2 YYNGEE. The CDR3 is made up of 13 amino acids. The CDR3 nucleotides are TGTGCCAGCAGTACAAGGCCTTACTACGAGCAGTACTTC. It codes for CASSTRPYYEQYF.

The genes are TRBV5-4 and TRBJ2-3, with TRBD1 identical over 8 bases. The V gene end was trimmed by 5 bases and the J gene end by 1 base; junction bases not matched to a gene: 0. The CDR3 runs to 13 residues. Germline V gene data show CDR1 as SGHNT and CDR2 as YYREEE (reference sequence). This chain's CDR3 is CASRDRGTDTQYF. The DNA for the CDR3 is TGTGCCAGCAGGGACAGGGGCACAGATACGCAGTATTTT.

The CDR3 sequence is CASSLGFARTEAFF. In nucleotides, the CDR3 is TGTGCCAGCAGCTTAGGGTTTGCCCGCACTGAAGCTTTCTTT. V is TRBV11-1 and J is TRBJ1-1; no clear D. The germline V gene has CDR1 SGHAT and CDR2 FQDESV (reference sequence). This CDR3 comprises 14 residues. V was clipped by 1 base and J by 4 bases, with 10 bases between them.

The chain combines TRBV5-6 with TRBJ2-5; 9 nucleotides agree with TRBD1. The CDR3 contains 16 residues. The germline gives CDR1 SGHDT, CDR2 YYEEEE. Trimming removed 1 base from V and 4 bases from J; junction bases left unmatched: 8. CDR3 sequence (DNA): TGTGCCAGCAGCTTGAACTCCGGGACAGGGTCAGAGACCCAGTACTTC. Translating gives CASSLNSGTGSETQYF.

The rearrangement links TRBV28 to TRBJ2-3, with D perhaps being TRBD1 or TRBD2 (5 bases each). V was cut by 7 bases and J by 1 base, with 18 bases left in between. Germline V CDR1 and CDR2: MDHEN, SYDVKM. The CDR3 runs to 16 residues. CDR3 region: CASTNGGATGTDTQYF. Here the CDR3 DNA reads TGTGCCAGCACCAATGGGGGAGCGACTGGCACAGATACGCAGTATTTT. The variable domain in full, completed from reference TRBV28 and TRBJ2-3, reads DVKVTQSSRYLVKRTGEKVFLECVQDMDHENMFWYRQDPGLGLRLIYFSYDVKMKEKGDIPEGYSVSREKKERFSLILESASTNQTSMYLCASTNGGATGTDTQYFGPGTRLTVL.

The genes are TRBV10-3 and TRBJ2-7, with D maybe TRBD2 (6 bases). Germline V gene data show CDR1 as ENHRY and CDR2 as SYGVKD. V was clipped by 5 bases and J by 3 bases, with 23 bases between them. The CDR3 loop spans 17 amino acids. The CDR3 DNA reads TGTGCCATCAGTCGTGGACAAGGGGAGGCCCGGGGCTACGAGCAGTACTTC. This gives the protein CAISRGQGEARGYEQYF.

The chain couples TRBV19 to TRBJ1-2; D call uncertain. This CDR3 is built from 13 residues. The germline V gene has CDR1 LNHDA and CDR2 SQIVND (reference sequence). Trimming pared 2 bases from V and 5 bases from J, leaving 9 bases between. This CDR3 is CASSIYGNYGYTF. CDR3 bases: TGTGCCAGTAGTATATACGGAAATTATGGCTACACCTTC.

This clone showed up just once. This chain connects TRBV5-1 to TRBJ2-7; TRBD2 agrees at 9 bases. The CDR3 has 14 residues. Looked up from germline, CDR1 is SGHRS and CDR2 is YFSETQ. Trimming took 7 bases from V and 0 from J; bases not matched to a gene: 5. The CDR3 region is CASRSGRSSYEQYF. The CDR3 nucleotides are TGCGCCAGCCGCAGCGGGAGGAGCTCCTACGAGCAGTACTTC.

The CDR3 region has the DNA TGTGCCAGCAGCCTACTAGACTCAAGAGAAAAACTGTTTTTT. Translating it yields CASSLLDSREKLFF. The V call is TRBV5-6, the J call TRBJ1-4; D gene ambiguous. Germline-derived CDR1 and CDR2 are SGHDT and YYEEEE. There are 14 residues in the CDR3. V was clipped by 4 bases and J by 8 bases, with 15 bases between them.

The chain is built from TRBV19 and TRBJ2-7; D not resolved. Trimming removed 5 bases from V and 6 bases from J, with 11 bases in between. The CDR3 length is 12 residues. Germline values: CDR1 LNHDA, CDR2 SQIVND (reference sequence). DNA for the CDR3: TGTGCCAGTAGTGACGAAGGATTCGAGCAGTACTTC. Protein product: CASSDEGFEQYF.

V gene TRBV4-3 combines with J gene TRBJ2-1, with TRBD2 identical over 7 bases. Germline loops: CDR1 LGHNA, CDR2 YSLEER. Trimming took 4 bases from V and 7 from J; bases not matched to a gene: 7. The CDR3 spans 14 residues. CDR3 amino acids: CASSLGGSWNEQFF. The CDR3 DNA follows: TGCGCCAGCAGCCTCGGCGGGAGCTGGAATGAGCAGTTCTTC.

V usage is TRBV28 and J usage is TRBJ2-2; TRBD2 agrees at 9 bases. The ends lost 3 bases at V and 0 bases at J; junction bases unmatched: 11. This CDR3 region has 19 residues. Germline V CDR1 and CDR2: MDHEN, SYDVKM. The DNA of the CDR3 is TGTGCCAGCAGTTTCCACGGACTAGCGCTACCTTCGAACACCGGGGAGCTGTTTTTT. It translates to CASSFHGLALPSNTGELFF.

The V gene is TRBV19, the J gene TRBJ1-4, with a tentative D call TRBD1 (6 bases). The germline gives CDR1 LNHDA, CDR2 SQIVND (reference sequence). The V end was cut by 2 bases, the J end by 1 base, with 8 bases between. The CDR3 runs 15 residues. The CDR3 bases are TGTGCCAGTAGTATAAGGGGGAAAACTAATGAAAAACTGTTTTTT. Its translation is CASSIRGKTNEKLFF.

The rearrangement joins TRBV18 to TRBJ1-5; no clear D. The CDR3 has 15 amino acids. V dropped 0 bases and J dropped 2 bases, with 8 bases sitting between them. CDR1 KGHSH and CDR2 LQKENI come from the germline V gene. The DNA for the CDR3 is TGTGCCAGCTCACCACCGGGTGGACGCAATCAGCCCCAGCATTTT. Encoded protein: CASSPPGGRNQPQHF.

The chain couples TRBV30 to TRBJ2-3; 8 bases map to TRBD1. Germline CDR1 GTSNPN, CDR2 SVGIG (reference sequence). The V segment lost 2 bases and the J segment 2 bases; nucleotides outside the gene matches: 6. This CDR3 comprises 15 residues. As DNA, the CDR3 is TGTGCCTGGAGTCCCCCGGACAGGGTCACAGATACGCAGTATTTT. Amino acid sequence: CAWSPPDRVTDTQYF.

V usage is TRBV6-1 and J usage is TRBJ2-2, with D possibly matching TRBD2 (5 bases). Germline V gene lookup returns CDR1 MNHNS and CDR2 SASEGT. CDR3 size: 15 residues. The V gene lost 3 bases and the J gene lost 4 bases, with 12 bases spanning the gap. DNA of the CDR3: TGTGCCAGCAGTGAGCTTGAGGAGGTCACCGGGGAGCTGTTTTTT. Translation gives CASSELEEVTGELFF.

CDR3 in DNA: TGTGCCAGCAGTAGGCGGGGGCTCCAAGAGACCCAGTACTTC. Protein product: CASSRRGLQETQYF. The J gene is TRBJ2-5, the V gene TRBV27; a possible D gene is TRBD2 (7 bases). Trimming took off 5 bases at V and 1 base at J, with 11 bases between the two ends. CDR3 size: 14 residues. Germline assignment: CDR1 MNHEY and CDR2 SMNVEV (reference sequence).

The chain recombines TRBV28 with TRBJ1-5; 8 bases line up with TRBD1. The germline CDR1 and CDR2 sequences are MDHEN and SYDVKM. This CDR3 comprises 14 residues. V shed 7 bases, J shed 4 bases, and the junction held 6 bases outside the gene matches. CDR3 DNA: TGTGCCAGCACCAAGGGACAGGCGAATCAGCCCCAGCATTTT. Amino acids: CASTKGQANQPQHF.

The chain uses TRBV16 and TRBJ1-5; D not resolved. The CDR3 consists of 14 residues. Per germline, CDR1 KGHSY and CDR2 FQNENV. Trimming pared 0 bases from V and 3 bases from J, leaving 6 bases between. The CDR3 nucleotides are TGTGCCAGCAGCCAATCTGATCTCAATCAGCCCCAGCATTTT. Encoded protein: CASSQSDLNQPQHF. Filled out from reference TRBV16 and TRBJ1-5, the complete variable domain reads GEEVAQTPKHLVRGEGQKAKLYCAPIKGHSYVFWYQQVLKNEFKFLISFQNENVFDETGMPKERFSAKCLPNSPCSLEIQATKLEDSAVYFCASSQSDLNQPQHFGDGTRLSIL.

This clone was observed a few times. The CDR3 sequence is CASRPTSDYNEQFF. CDR3 bases: TGTGCCAGCAGGCCCACTAGCGACTACAATGAGCAGTTCTTC. This chain connects TRBV5-5 to TRBJ2-1; TRBD2 aligns across 7 bases. CDR1 and CDR2 from the germline V gene are SGHKS and YYEKEE (reference sequence). V was clipped by 5 bases and J by 3 bases; unmatched bases: 5. This CDR3 is 14 amino acids long.

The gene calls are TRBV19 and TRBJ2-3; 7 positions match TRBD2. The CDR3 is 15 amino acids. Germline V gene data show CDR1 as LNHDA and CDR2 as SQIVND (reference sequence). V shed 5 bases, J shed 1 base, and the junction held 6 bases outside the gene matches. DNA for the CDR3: TGTGCCAGTAGTGGGAGGGCCTCGGGCACAGATACGCAGTATTTT. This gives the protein CASSGRASGTDTQYF.

CDR3 sequence reads: CAISASLTSGGYYEQYF. In DNA form, the CDR3 reads TGTGCCATCAGTGCTTCACTAACTAGCGGCGGTTATTACGAGCAGTACTTC. This chain connects TRBV10-3 to TRBJ2-7, with TRBD2 matching 8 bases. The CDR3 sequence is 17 residues long. From germline, CDR1 is ENHRY and CDR2 SYGVKD. Trimming at V came to 4 bases and at J to 4 bases, leaving 15 bases not matched to a gene.

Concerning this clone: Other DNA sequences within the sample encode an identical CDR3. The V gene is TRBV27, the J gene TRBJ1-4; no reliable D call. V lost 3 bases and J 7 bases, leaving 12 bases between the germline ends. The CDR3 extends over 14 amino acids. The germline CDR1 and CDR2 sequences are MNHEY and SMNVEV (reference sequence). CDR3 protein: CASSFWGRGEKLFF. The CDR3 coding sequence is TGTGCCAGCAGTTTTTGGGGTCGTGGTGAAAAACTGTTTTTT.

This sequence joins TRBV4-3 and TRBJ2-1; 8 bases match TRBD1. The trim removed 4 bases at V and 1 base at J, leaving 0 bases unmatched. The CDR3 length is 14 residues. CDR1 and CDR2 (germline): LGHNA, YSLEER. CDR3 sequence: CASSRQGSYNEQFF. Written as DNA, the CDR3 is TGCGCCAGCAGCCGACAGGGGTCCTACAATGAGCAGTTCTTC.